This T cell receptor (beta chain) was documented in a study of cytomegalovirus exposure and HLA in healthy donors. Looked up from germline, CDR1 is SGHDT and CDR2 is YYEEEE. This CDR3 has 14 amino acids. Trimming left V 0 bases short and J 4 bases short, with 10 bases between. 60 Vbeta and 13 Jbeta primers were used in PCR. Clones were sequenced by immunoSEQ multiplex PCR, and TCRdb holds only the in-frame ones, with some missing. The data hold 120,000 to 150,000 clones, with about 66% observed a single time. This sequence joins TRBV5-6 and TRBJ1-2; possible D gene TRBD1, 5 bases. The receptor was isolated from a male donor in good health and CMV-seronegative. What was sequenced was PBMCs. The CDR3 protein is CASSLGREVYGYTF. CDR3 nucleotide sequence: TGTGCCAGCAGCTTGGGCAGGGAAGTCTATGGCTACACCTTC.